This record concerns one TCR beta chain sequence. Its target is not known. This entry is derived from a study of cytomegalovirus exposure and HLA in healthy donors. The overall study: The 90 to 150 validation repertoires used a platform that matched the one used for the approximately 610 first-cohort repertoires, as a later analysis reported.

The donors were members of the validation cohort comprising about 130 subjects, separate from the approximately 700-subject first cohort. Assay used: immunoSEQ multiplex PCR; TCRdb lists only in-frame clones, some missing. The repertoire holds 150,000 or so clones, around 85% seen once, with under 2.5% in the top ten. The study, taken as a whole, reports: There were some public TCRs occurring in many donors, but most TCR sequences were rare.

V trimming: 4 bases; J trimming: 3 bases; junction bases outside the gene matches: 5. The CDR3 loop spans 15 amino acids. Germline values: CDR1 SGHRS, CDR2 YFSETQ. This chain joins TRBV5-1 and TRBJ2-1; 9 bases align to TRBD1. The source is a man younger than 40 in good health and CMV-seropositive. Input material: PBMCs. As DNA, the CDR3 is TGCGCCAGCAGCGCACAGGGGGCCCACTACAATGAGCAGTTCTTC. Translating gives CASSAQGAHYNEQFF.